These 4 T cell receptor beta chains originate from one sample sequenced in a study of blood T cell repertoires in COVID-19. This table comes from immunoSEQ multiplex PCR, and its TCRdb copy is limited to in-frame clones, with some not included. The table includes roughly 100,000 clones, around 87% detected once. What was sequenced was peripheral blood. These receptors all come from a man in his forties or fifties with active or convalescent COVID-19.

V gene TRBV6-1 combines with J gene TRBJ2-6; D unclear. This CDR3 spans 15 amino acids. Germline V gene data show CDR1 as MNHNS and CDR2 as SASEGT. Trimming removed 2 bases from V and 2 bases from J, with 7 bases in between. The CDR3 DNA follows: TGTGCCAGCAGTGAATGGTCGGCTGGGGCCAACGTCCTGACTTTC. Amino acid sequence: CASSEWSAGANVLTF.

The chain has TRBV7-2 and TRBJ1-5; TRBD1 matches at 9 bases. The CDR3 runs to 14 residues. Trimming at V came to 1 base and at J to 6 bases, leaving 1 base not matched to a gene. Germline CDR1 is SGHTA and CDR2 is FQGNSA. CDR3 coding DNA: TGTGCCAGCAGCTTAGGACAGGGGGGTCAGCCCCAGCATTTT. Residues: CASSLGQGGQPQHF.

The chain combines TRBV10-3 with TRBJ2-6; D not certain. Germline V gene sequence: CDR1 ENHRY, CDR2 SYGVKD. V lost 3 bases and J lost 0, with 3 bases in between. The CDR3 is 14 amino acids. The CDR3 bases are TGTGCCATCAGTGACGGCTCTGGGGCCAACGTCCTGACTTTC. It encodes CAISDGSGANVLTF.

This clone has a single count. The V and J genes are TRBV5-4 and TRBJ1-3; D unresolved. Trimming took 3 bases from V and 0 from J, leaving 7 bases between them. CDR1 is SGHNT and CDR2 is YYREEE in the germline V gene (reference sequence). CDR3 length equals 14 residues. CDR3 nucleotide sequence: TGTGCCAGCAGCTCGGGGAGCTCTGGAAACACCATATATTTT. Translated, it gives CASSSGSSGNTIYF.